This T cell receptor beta chain was documented in a study of shared clonotypes between healthy human individuals. Findings of the study overall: An expected dependence of interdonor clonotype sharing on sequencing depth was noted. Investigators collected only blood, and repertoires in tissues likely differ.

Remarks on this clone: The antigen remains undetermined.

The sorted-subset replicate PCRs were given about 200 ng DNA, which is approximately 30,000 T cell genomes. Produced via immunoSEQ multiplex PCR; TCRdb's table is partial and in-frame only. The repertoire holds 1,400,000 or so clones, with around 98.5% as singletons. The CDR3 has 17 residues. V was pared by 4 bases and J by 4 bases, with 13 bases of the junction left unmatched. CDR1 is SGHRS and CDR2 is YFSETQ in the germline V gene. The chain has TRBV5-1 and TRBJ2-7; 11 nucleotides align to TRBD2. Sequencing was done on a sample of naive CD4+ T cells sorted from blood. Subset denoted: CD45RA+ positively selected. This TCR derives from a man aged 25 to 45 in good health. The CDR3 spells CASSRDTGTSGLYEQYF. The CDR3 coding sequence is TGCGCCAGCAGCAGGGATACCGGGACTAGCGGACTATACGAGCAGTACTTC.